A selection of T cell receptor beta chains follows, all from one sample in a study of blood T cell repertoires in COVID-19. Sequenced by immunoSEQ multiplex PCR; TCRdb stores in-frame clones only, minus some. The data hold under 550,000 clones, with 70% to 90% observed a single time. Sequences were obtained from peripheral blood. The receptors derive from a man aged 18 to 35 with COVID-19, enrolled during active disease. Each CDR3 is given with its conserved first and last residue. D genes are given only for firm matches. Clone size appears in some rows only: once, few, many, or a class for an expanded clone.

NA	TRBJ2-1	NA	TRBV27	TGTGCCAGCAGTTCCCCAGGATGGGACACTGCCCCAAGCCCCCAATACTACAATGAGCAGTTCTTC	CASSSPGWDTAPSPQYYNEQFF
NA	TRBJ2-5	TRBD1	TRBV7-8	TGTGCCAGCAGCTTGACAGGGGGCTTCGAGACCCAGTACTTC	CASSLTGGFETQYF
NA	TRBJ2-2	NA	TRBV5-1	TGCGCCAGCAGCGACCCAGGGACGAACACCGGGGAGCTGTTTTTT	CASSDPGTNTGELFF
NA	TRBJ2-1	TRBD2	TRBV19	TGTGCCAGTAGTATAGGGACTAGAAGCCTCAATGAGCAGTTCTTC	CASSIGTRSLNEQFF
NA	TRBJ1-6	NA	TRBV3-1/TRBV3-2	TGTGCCAGCAGCCACCGGTCTGATAATTCACCCCTCCACTTT	CASSHRSDNSPLHF
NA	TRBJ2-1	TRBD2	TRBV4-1	TGCGCCAGCAGCCAAGATGCGGGGGGCTCCTACAATGAGCAGTTCTTC	CASSQDAGGSYNEQFF
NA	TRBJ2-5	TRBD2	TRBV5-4	TGTGCCAGCAGCCCATCGGGACTAGCGGGAGGAAGAGAGGAGACCCAGTACTTC	CASSPSGLAGGREETQYF
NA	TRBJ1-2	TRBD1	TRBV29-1	TGCAGCGTGCTGGACAGGGATGTCTATGGCTACACCTTC	CSVLDRDVYGYTF
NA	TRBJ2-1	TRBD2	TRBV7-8	TGTGCCAGCAGCCTCTGGACAGGCGGGACTAGCGGGGGTAATGAGCAGTTCTTC	CASSLWTGGTSGGNEQFF
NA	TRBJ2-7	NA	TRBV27	TGTGCCAGCAGTTTAGCCGGACCAGGGGTCTACGAGCAGTACTTC	CASSLAGPGVYEQYF
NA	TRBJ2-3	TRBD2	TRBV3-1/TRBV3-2	TGTGCCAGCAGTCGGACTAGCGGAGGCACAGATACGCAGTATTTT	CASSRTSGGTDTQYF
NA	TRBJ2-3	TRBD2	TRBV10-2	TGCGCCAGCAATACGGGGGGGCTGTTGGATACGCAGTATTTT	CASNTGGLLDTQYF
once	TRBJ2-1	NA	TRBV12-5	TGTGCTAGTGGTTTGAGACTGGCAGAGGAGCAGTTCTTC	CASGLRLAEEQFF
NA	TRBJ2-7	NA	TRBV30	TGTGCCTGGAGTCAGCAGACTCGCGCCTCATACGAGCAGTACTTC	CAWSQQTRASYEQYF
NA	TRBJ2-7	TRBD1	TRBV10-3	TGTGCCATCAGGGACTTAACAGGGGGCAAATACGAGCAGTACTTC	CAIRDLTGGKYEQYF
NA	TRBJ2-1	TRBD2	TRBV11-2	TGTGCCAGCAGCGGGCGACTAGCGGGAGGGCCGCGTAGCTATGAGCAGTTCTTC	CASSGRLAGGPRSYEQFF
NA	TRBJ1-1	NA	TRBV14	TGTGCCAGCAGCCAAGAGGATGGGGGGTGGGCTTTCTTT	CASSQEDGGWAFF
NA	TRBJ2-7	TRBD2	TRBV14	TGTGCCAGCAGCCTGTATGCGGGGGGGCCTCTCGAGCAGTACTTC	CASSLYAGGPLEQYF
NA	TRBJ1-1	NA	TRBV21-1	TGTGCCAGCAGCAAAGAAGGGGAACAGCAGAACACTGAAGCTTTCTTT	CASSKEGEQQNTEAFF
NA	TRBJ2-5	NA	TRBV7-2	TGTGCCAGCAGCCTGGACAGCCAAGAGACCCAGTACTTC	CASSLDSQETQYF
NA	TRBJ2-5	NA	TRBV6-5	TGTGCCAGCAGTCCAACATGGGACATCCAAGAGACCCAGTACTTC	CASSPTWDIQETQYF
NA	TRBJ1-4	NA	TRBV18	TGTGCCAGCTCACCCCGATCCCTCCGGGCTAATGAAAAACTGTTTTTT	CASSPRSLRANEKLFF
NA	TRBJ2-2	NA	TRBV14	TGTGCCAGCAGCCTCCAGGGGATCACCGGGGAGCTGTTTTTT	CASSLQGITGELFF
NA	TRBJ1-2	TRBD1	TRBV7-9	TGTGCCAGCAGCTTGGGACAGGGAACGGGCTACACCTTC	CASSLGQGTGYTF
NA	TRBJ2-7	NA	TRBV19	TGTGCCAGTAGTGAATTGGACACCCCCTACGAGCAGTACTTC	CASSELDTPYEQYF
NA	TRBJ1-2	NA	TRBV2	TGTGCCAGCAGTGAACTGCCTGGAGGCTATGGCTACACCTTC	CASSELPGGYGYTF
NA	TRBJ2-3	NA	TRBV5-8	TGTGCCAGCAGCCAACGTCGGACAGAGCCTAGCACAGATACGCAGTATTTT	CASSQRRTEPSTDTQYF
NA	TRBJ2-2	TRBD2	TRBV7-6	TGTGCCAGCAGCCCCCTAAGCGGGGTCACCGGGGAGCTGTTTTTT	CASSPLSGVTGELFF
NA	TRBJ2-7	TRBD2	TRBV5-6	TGTGCCAGCGGGCTAGGGACTAGAGGGTACGAGCAGTACTTC	CASGLGTRGYEQYF
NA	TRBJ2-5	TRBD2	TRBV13	TGTGCCAGCAGCTCCCTGACTAGCGGCCAAGAGACCCAGTACTTC	CASSSLTSGQETQYF
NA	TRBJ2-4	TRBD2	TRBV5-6	TGTGCCAGCAGCCGAGACGGGACTAGCGGGGGGATCAAAAACATTCAGTACTTC	CASSRDGTSGGIKNIQYF
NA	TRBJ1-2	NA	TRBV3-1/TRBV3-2	TGTGCCAGCAGCCAAACCCTCCTACAGAACTATGGCTACACCTTC	CASSQTLLQNYGYTF
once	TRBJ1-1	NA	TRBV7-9	TGTGCCAGCAGAACCGGGACACCTGCCGATGGGAGGAACACTGAAGCTTTCTTT	CASRTGTPADGRNTEAFF
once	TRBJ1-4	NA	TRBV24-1	TGTGCCACCAGTGTGAAAACGTGGAGCTTCAATGAAAAACTGTTTTTT	CATSVKTWSFNEKLFF
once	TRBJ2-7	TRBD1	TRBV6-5	TGTGCCAGCAGCTACCCGGGAACAGGGGTAAACGAGCAGTACTTC	CASSYPGTGVNEQYF
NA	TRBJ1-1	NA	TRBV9	TGTGCCAGCAGCGTAATCCGGGGTACTGAAGCTTTCTTT	CASSVIRGTEAFF
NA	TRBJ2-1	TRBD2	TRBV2	TGTGCCAGCAGTGGACTAGCGGGAGGGGAAGACAATGAGCAGTTCTTC	CASSGLAGGEDNEQFF
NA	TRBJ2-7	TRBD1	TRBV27	TGTGCCAGCAGTTTAATCGGTTCAGGGGACAGCTACGAGCAGTACTTC	CASSLIGSGDSYEQYF
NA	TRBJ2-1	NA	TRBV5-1	TGCGCCAGCAGCTGCGGTGAGCAGTTCTTC	CASSCGEQFF
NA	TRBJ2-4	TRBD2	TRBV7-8	TGTGCCAGCAGCTTAGAGCGGGGGAACATTCAGTACTTC	CASSLERGNIQYF
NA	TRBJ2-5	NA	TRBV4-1	TGCGCCAGCTCTAGCCGGTTGGTAGCGGCCCAGTACTTC	CASSSRLVAAQYF
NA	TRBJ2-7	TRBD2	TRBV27	TGTGCCACCGGGGCACTAGCGGCTCGCGAGCAGTACTTC	CATGALAAREQYF
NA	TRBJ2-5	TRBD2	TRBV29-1	TGCAGCGGAAGCGGACTAGCGGGGGAGACCCAGTACTTC	CSGSGLAGETQYF
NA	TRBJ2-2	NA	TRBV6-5	TGTGCCAGCAGTCGGGGGACCGGGGAGCTGTTTTTT	CASSRGTGELFF
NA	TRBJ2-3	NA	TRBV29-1	TGCAGCGCCTATGGCAGGGAAGGCACAGATACGCAGTATTTT	CSAYGREGTDTQYF
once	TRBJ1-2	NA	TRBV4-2	TGTGCCAGCAGCCAAGATGCGGGAAGCTATGGCTACACCTTC	CASSQDAGSYGYTF
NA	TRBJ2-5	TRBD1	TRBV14	TGTGCCAGCAGCCAACCTCTGGGGGGACAGGGATTCCAAGAGACCCAGTACTTC	CASSQPLGGQGFQETQYF
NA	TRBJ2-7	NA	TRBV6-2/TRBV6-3	TGTGCCAGCAGCCCGACAGGTCCAACCTACGAGCAGTACTTC	CASSPTGPTYEQYF
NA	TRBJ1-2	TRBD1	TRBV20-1	TGCAGTGCTAGTCTCGGGACAGGGATTGGCTACACCTTC	CSASLGTGIGYTF
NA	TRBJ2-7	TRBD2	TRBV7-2	TGTGCCAGCAGCTATTACGGGGGGAAAGCCTACGAGCAGTACTTC	CASSYYGGKAYEQYF
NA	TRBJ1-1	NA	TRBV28	TGTGCCAGCAGTTTACGAGGCGGGGTGAACACTGAAGCTTTCTTT	CASSLRGGVNTEAFF
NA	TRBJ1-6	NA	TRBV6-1	TGTGCCAGCAGTGAAGGACAGTGGAATTCACCCCTCCACTTT	CASSEGQWNSPLHF